This T cell receptor (beta chain) was identified in a study of blood T cell repertoires in COVID-19. Clinical history as reported by participants underpinned cohort assignment. The germline gives CDR1 LGHNA, CDR2 YNFKEQ. With 1 base removed from V and 7 bases from J, the gap between germline ends came to 11 bases. The length of the CDR3 is 15 residues. Profiled with immunoSEQ multiplex PCR; TCRdb holds only in-frame clones, not every one. The sample shows approximately 300,000 clones, roughly 85% of them seen only once. This TCR was recovered from a young woman who had recovered from COVID-19. Sequences were obtained from PBMCs or T cells enriched from blood (not recorded which). J is TRBJ1-6 and V is TRBV4-2; D perhaps matches TRBD1 (5 bases). In nucleotides, the CDR3 is TGTGCCAGCAGCCAAGCCCAGGGTGGGAATTCACCCCTCCACTTT. Its protein product is CASSQAQGGNSPLHF.